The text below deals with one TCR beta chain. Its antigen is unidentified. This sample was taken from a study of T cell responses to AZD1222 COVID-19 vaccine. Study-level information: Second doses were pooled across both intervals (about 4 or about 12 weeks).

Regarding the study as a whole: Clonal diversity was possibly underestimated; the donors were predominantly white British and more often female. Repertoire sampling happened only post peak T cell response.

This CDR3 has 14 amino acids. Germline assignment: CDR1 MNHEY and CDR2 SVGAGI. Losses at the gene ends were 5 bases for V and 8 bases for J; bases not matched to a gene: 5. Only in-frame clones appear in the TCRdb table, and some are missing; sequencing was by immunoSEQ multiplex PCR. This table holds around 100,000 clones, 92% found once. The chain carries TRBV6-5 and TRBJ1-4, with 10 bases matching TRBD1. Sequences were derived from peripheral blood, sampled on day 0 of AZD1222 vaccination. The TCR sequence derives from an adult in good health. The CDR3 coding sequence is TGTGCCAGCAGTCGACAGGGGGCAAGGGAAAAACTGTTTTTT. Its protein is CASSRQGAREKLFF.